The T cell receptor (beta chain) described here comes from a study of blood T cell repertoires in COVID-19. All enrollees were roughly 18 to 100 years old and from fewer than 25 US areas. The CDR3 runs 16 residues. The V gene's germline CDR1 is SNHLY and CDR2 FYNNEI. J gave up 9 bases and V 4 bases, and 14 bases lay outside the gene matches. TCRdb keeps only in-frame clones here, not all; method: immunoSEQ multiplex PCR. The sample holds roughly 430,000 clones, approximately 86% seen once. The chain links TRBV2 to TRBJ2-4; 8 bases are shared with TRBD1. The sequence was obtained from a middle-aged woman with acute COVID-19. The sample was PBMCs or T cells enriched from blood (not recorded which). The CDR3 here is CASSGSEWTGSGIQYF. The CDR3, as DNA: TGTGCCAGCAGTGGGTCGGAGTGGACAGGGTCGGGCATTCAGTACTTC.